A selection of T cell receptor beta chains follows, all from one sample in a study of blood T cell repertoires in COVID-19. TCRdb keeps only in-frame clones here, not all; method: immunoSEQ multiplex PCR. Here the sample spans approximately 280,000 clones, approximately 85% being singletons. The material sequenced was peripheral blood. The receptors were gathered from a woman aged 70-85 years with acute or convalescent COVID-19. Both conserved end residues are part of each CDR3. A D gene is named only where the DNA matches it firmly. The size field is filled for only some rows; it gives once, few, many or a size class.

V gene,J gene,D gene,clone size,CDR3 DNA,CDR3 protein
TRBV5-4,TRBJ2-2,TRBD2,NA,TGTGCCAGCAGCTTACTATTAGCGGGGGCAAACACCGGGGAGCTGTTTTTT,CASSLLLAGANTGELFF
TRBV5-1,TRBJ1-2,NA,NA,TGCGCCAGCAGCTTGGCCGAGCAGGGTTGGGGCTACACCTTC,CASSLAEQGWGYTF
TRBV6-6,TRBJ1-1,NA,NA,TGTGCCAGCAGCCCTGTGTGGAGTCCAGCTTTCTTT,CASSPVWSPAFF
TRBV19,TRBJ1-2,NA,NA,TGTGCCAGTAGTATAATGGCCTATGGCTACACCTTC,CASSIMAYGYTF
TRBV5-1,TRBJ2-3,TRBD2,NA,TGCGCCAGCAGCGCCACTAGCGGGGGCACAGATACGCAGTATTTT,CASSATSGGTDTQYF
TRBV3-1/TRBV3-2,TRBJ1-1,TRBD1,NA,TGTGCCAGCAGCCTCTTACAGGGGGTGAACACTGAAGCTTTCTTT,CASSLLQGVNTEAFF
TRBV30,TRBJ2-5,TRBD2,NA,TGTGCCTGGAGAGAGAGCGGGGGGGGGACCCAGTACTTC,CAWRESGGGTQYF
TRBV19,TRBJ1-5,NA,once,TGTGCCAGCCTTGACAGTAGCAATCAGCCCCAGCATTTT,CASLDSSNQPQHF
TRBV5-1,TRBJ2-2,NA,few,TGCGCCAGCAGCGCCTCGGCAGGGATGGACGGGGAGCTGTTTTTT,CASSASAGMDGELFF
TRBV10-3,TRBJ2-2,NA,NA,TGTGCCACACTTACAGGTAGCACATCCGGGGAGCTGTTTTTT,CATLTGSTSGELFF
TRBV19,TRBJ1-1,TRBD1,once,TGTGCCAGTAGCCCTAGAGGGACAGGGAGCACTGAAGCTTTCTTT,CASSPRGTGSTEAFF
TRBV5-6,TRBJ2-5,TRBD1,NA,TGTGCCAGCAGCTTCACCGGGACAGGGCCGGAAGAGACCCAGTACTTC,CASSFTGTGPEETQYF
TRBV19,TRBJ1-5,NA,once,TGTGCCAGTAACATCCTAGGGGGACGCCTGCCCCAGCATTTT,CASNILGGRLPQHF
TRBV20-1,TRBJ1-5,NA,NA,TGCAGTGCTAGTATCGACAGACCGAAGCAGCCCCAGCATTTT,CSASIDRPKQPQHF
TRBV7-2,TRBJ1-6,NA,few,TGTGCCAGCAGCCCGCATGCAGGTGAAAATTCACCCCTCCACTTT,CASSPHAGENSPLHF
TRBV3-1/TRBV3-2,TRBJ1-1,NA,NA,TGTGCCAGCAGCCAAGTAGGGGGGGCTGAAGCTTTCTTT,CASSQVGGAEAFF
TRBV7-6,TRBJ1-1,NA,few,TGTGCCAGCAGCTTAGTGGGGACATCCGAAGCTTTCTTT,CASSLVGTSEAFF
TRBV6-6,TRBJ1-3,NA,NA,TGTGCCAGCAGTTACGGCTCATCCGCAACTGGAAACACCATATATTTT,CASSYGSSATGNTIYF
TRBV7-9,TRBJ1-4,NA,NA,TGTGCCAGCATTCGGGGAAAACTGTTTTTT,CASIRGKLFF
TRBV9,TRBJ2-2,NA,NA,TGTGCCAGCAGCACAAAGGGGTCCGGGGAGCTGTTTTTT,CASSTKGSGELFF
TRBV6-5,TRBJ1-1,NA,NA,TGTGCCAGCAGTTCCAACAGATTGGGTACTGAAGCTTTCTTT,CASSSNRLGTEAFF
TRBV5-6,TRBJ1-6,TRBD1,once,TGTGCCAGCAGCTTTTACGGGACCGGGACAGGGACAAATTCACCCCTCCACTTT,CASSFYGTGTGTNSPLHF
TRBV15,TRBJ1-5,NA,NA,TGTGCCACCAGCAGAGGCCCCGGGGGGGCCCAGCCCCAGCATTTT,CATSRGPGGAQPQHF
TRBV2,TRBJ1-4,TRBD1,NA,TGTGCCAGCAAGGGACAGGGGTATGAAAAACTGTTTTTT,CASKGQGYEKLFF
TRBV6-1,TRBJ1-4,NA,NA,TGTGCCAGCAGTGAAGAACGGAGGGCTAATGAAAAACTGTTTTTT,CASSEERRANEKLFF
TRBV20-1,TRBJ1-1,NA,NA,TGCAGAGTTAGTCCGGGAGGCATGAACACTGAAGCTTTCTTT,CRVSPGGMNTEAFF
TRBV27,TRBJ2-2,NA,NA,TGTGCCAGGGAAGGCGACGGAGGGATCCGGACCGGGGAGCTGTTTTTT,CAREGDGGIRTGELFF
TRBV9,TRBJ1-1,TRBD1,NA,TGTGCCAGCAGCGTAGGGACAGGGCTCATCTCGGGGGTTCTTGAAGCTTTCTTT,CASSVGTGLISGVLEAFF
TRBV19,TRBJ1-2,TRBD1,NA,TGTGCCAGTAGGACCCCGGGACAGGGTTCAAAGGGGTATGGCTACACCTTC,CASRTPGQGSKGYGYTF
TRBV7-3,TRBJ2-6,NA,NA,TGTGCCAGCAGTCCCAACTCTGGGGCCAACGTCCTGACTTTC,CASSPNSGANVLTF
TRBV7-2,TRBJ1-2,NA,NA,TGTGCCAGCAGCCCCTTTGGAGGGAGGGATGGCTACACCTTC,CASSPFGGRDGYTF
TRBV13,TRBJ2-1,TRBD1,NA,TGTGCCAGCAGCGCAAGACAGGGGACCTACAATGAGCAGTTCTTC,CASSARQGTYNEQFF
TRBV5-1,TRBJ2-3,NA,NA,TGCGCCAGCAGCTTCGGACAGTACACAGATACGCAGTATTTT,CASSFGQYTDTQYF
TRBV29-1,TRBJ2-1,TRBD1,NA,TGCAGCGTCGATGAGGGACAGGGGTTGTACAATGAGCAGTTCTTC,CSVDEGQGLYNEQFF
TRBV18,TRBJ2-1,TRBD2,NA,TGTGCCAGCCGCCACGGGAGGGCCCTTGAGCAGTTCTTC,CASRHGRALEQFF
TRBV2,TRBJ1-1,NA,NA,TGTGCCAGCAGTGAGGTGGGGGAGGCTGAAGCTTTCTTT,CASSEVGEAEAFF
TRBV29-1,TRBJ1-3,NA,NA,TGCAGCGTCGGGAAAGATCTGGGAAACACCATATATTTT,CSVGKDLGNTIYF
TRBV3-1/TRBV3-2,TRBJ1-2,TRBD1,NA,TGTGCCAGCAGCCACCTCATAGACCAGGGGGCGGGAGGCTACACCTTC,CASSHLIDQGAGGYTF
TRBV9,TRBJ2-5,TRBD1,NA,TGTGCCAGCAGCGCCCCCGGGACAGGGCGGACCCAGTACTTC,CASSAPGTGRTQYF
TRBV10-1,TRBJ2-2,NA,NA,TGCGCCAGCAGCAGGACTGGGCTTCCCGGGGAGCTGTTTTTT,CASSRTGLPGELFF
TRBV2,TRBJ1-2,TRBD1,few,TGTGCCAGCAGGGCCCGGGGACAGGGCGCGGATGGCTACACCTTC,CASRARGQGADGYTF
TRBV29-1,TRBJ2-3,NA,NA,TGCAGCGCCCGGGCAGGGGGCACAGATACGCAGTATTTT,CSARAGGTDTQYF
TRBV7-9,TRBJ2-4,NA,NA,TGTGCCAGCAGCTTAGAGACAGGAAAGCAAAAAAACATTCAGTACTTC,CASSLETGKQKNIQYF
TRBV4-1,TRBJ1-5,NA,NA,TGCGCCAGCAGCCAAGAGCGGGGGGGATGGAGGCCCCAGCATTTT,CASSQERGGWRPQHF
TRBV30,TRBJ1-4,TRBD1,NA,TGTGCCTGGATGGGGACAGGGGGAGAAAAACTGTTTTTT,CAWMGTGGEKLFF